This paragraph reports one TCR beta chain. This record comes from a study of blood T cell repertoires in COVID-19. Across the study: There were acute and convalescent COVID-19 samples, and they came from the United States, Italy and Spain. The cDNA or gDNA used as material had been derived from T cells, B-cell-depleted T cells, or PBMCs.

The CDR3 contains 16 residues. Trimming removed 6 bases from V and 1 base from J; junction bases left unmatched: 11. CDR1 and CDR2 from the germline V gene are MNHNS and SASEGT. The authors' processing: Estimation of nucleated cell counts was performed using reference gene primer amplification. The method was immunoSEQ multiplex PCR; TCRdb's version includes in-frame clones alone and lacks a portion of them. Clonal size and the V and J genes are those of that table, whereas D and trimming came from the DNA. This table holds some 150,000 clones, 80% to 90% found once. V usage is TRBV6-1 and J usage is TRBJ1-1; TRBD1 matches at 7 bases. The sequence derives from a woman in her sixties with acute or convalescent COVID-19. The sequencing sample was made of peripheral blood. CDR3 region: CASRERQGWPNTEAFF. In DNA, the CDR3 is TGTGCCAGCAGAGAAAGACAGGGTTGGCCGAACACTGAAGCTTTCTTT.